A selection of T cell receptor beta chains follows, all from one sample in a study of T cells in Graves' hyperthyroidism and ophthalmopathy. TCRdb fed the multiplex PCR reads into MiXCR, producing one record per CDR3 protein. The table lists approximately 360,000 distinct CDR3 sequences, roughly 25% of them singletons. The sample comprised blood. Every receptor here comes from a man aged 50-59 years with Graves' hyperthyroidism. The CDR3 runs from the conserved cysteine through the conserved F or W. D genes are given only for firm matches. Clone size is not always given. Where it is, it says once, few, many or a class for expanded clones.

clone_size,d_call,j_call,v_call,cdr3_nt,cdr3_aa
many,NA,TRBJ2-7,TRBV2,TGTGCCAGCAGTGGCGGGACAGAGGCGTACGAGCAGTACTTC,CASSGGTEAYEQYF
once,TRBD2,TRBJ2-7,TRBV5-1,TGCGCCAGCAGGGGGACTAGCGGCTACGAGCAGTACTTC,CASRGTSGYEQYF
NA,TRBD2,TRBJ2-5,TRBV9,TGTGCCAGCAGCGCCGCTAGCGGGAGTATGGGGGAGACCCAGTACTTC,CASSAASGSMGETQYF
NA,NA,TRBJ2-7,TRBV5-5,TGTGCCAGCAGCGCGGGCGCCTCTGAGCAGTACTTC,CASSAGASEQYF
many,NA,TRBJ1-1,TRBV11-2,TGTGCCAGCAGCTTTCCCAGGGGCACTGAAGCTTTCTTT,CASSFPRGTEAFF
NA,TRBD2,TRBJ2-5,TRBV29-1,TGCAGCGTTGAAGAGACTAGCTTTGGGGGAGGGACCCAGTACTTC,CSVEETSFGGGTQYF
NA,NA,TRBJ1-5,TRBV19,TGTGCCAGTAGTACAGGGCGTGGGCAGCCCCAGCATTTT,CASSTGRGQPQHF
NA,NA,TRBJ2-3,TRBV20-1,TGCAGTGCTAGAGATGGGGTGGGAGATACGCAGTATTTT,CSARDGVGDTQYF
NA,TRBD1,TRBJ1-2,TRBV7-9,TGTGCCAGCAGCCGCATCCCGGGACAGAATAACTATGGCTACACCTTC,CASSRIPGQNNYGYTF
few,NA,TRBJ2-5,TRBV4-1,TGCGCCAGCAGCCCCCAGGAAAAAGAGACCCAGTACTTC,CASSPQEKETQYF
NA,TRBD2,TRBJ2-5,TRBV3-1,TGTGCCAGCAGCCTGACTAGCGGGAGGGCTAGGGTCAGCGAGACCCAGTACTTC,CASSLTSGRARVSETQYF
many,NA,TRBJ1-1,TRBV7-6,TGTGCCAGCAGCTTAGGTTCGGGGTTACGTACTGAAGCTTTCTTT,CASSLGSGLRTEAFF
NA,NA,TRBJ2-7,TRBV18,TGTGCCAGCTCACCGGAGCAGATCAGCTCCTACGAGCAGTACTTC,CASSPEQISSYEQYF
few,TRBD2,TRBJ2-1,TRBV5-1,TGCGCCAGCAGCTTTACTAGCGGGCCGTCGGAACAGTTCTTC,CASSFTSGPSEQFF
many,NA,TRBJ2-1,TRBV12-3/TRBV12-4,TGTGCCAGCAGTTGGACTTTGGGTTCCAATGAGCAGTTCTTC,CASSWTLGSNEQFF
NA,NA,TRBJ1-2,TRBV19,TGTGCCAGTAGCATAACGACAGAACTTGACCTCTATGGCTACACCTTC,CASSITTELDLYGYTF
NA,NA,TRBJ1-1,TRBV2,TGTGCCAGCGACGGGGGCAGGTCGACTGAAGCTTTCTTT,CASDGGRSTEAFF
NA,TRBD1,TRBJ1-1,TRBV19,TGTGCCAGTATAACTCAGGGGGCGCGGGTGAACACTGAAGCTTTCTTT,CASITQGARVNTEAFF
NA,TRBD1,TRBJ2-2,TRBV6-2/TRBV6-3,TGTGCCAGCTATGGACAGGGGAGAAGGTCGACCGGGGAGCTGTTTTTT,CASYGQGRRSTGELFF
NA,TRBD1,TRBJ1-2,TRBV7-9,TGTGCCAGCAGCAGACAGGGTGGATTATCTGGCTACACCTTC,CASSRQGGLSGYTF
many,TRBD1,TRBJ1-1,TRBV11-2,TGTGCCAGCAGCCCAAAGACAGGGGGCTTCGACACTGAAGCTTTCTTT,CASSPKTGGFDTEAFF
few,NA,TRBJ2-5,TRBV24-1,TGTGCCACCAGTGATCCGACGCCCGGAGGAGGAGAGACCCAGTACTTC,CATSDPTPGGGETQYF
few,TRBD2,TRBJ2-1,TRBV5-1,TGCGCCAGCAGCTTGGGCGGACTAGCGGGAGGAGAGCAGTTCTTC,CASSLGGLAGGEQFF
NA,NA,TRBJ2-4,TRBV9,TGTGCCAGCAGCGTAGGCGGTCAAGCCAAAAACATTCAGTACTTC,CASSVGGQAKNIQYF
NA,TRBD1,TRBJ1-2,TRBV6-6,TGTGCCAGCAGTTACCGTGGGACAGCTAACTATGGCTACACCTTC,CASSYRGTANYGYTF
few,NA,TRBJ2-5,TRBV18,TGTGCCAGCTCACCTACTCGGGACGGACAAGAGACCCAGTACTTC,CASSPTRDGQETQYF
NA,NA,TRBJ2-7,TRBV19,TGTGCCAGTAGTATATCCCGGGACAACCCCTACGAGCAGTACTTC,CASSISRDNPYEQYF
NA,NA,TRBJ2-2,TRBV19,TGTGCCAGTAGTATAGGTCCGGGGACCGGGGAGCTGTTTTTT,CASSIGPGTGELFF
NA,NA,TRBJ2-1,TRBV15,TGTGCCACCAGCAGAGATAGTCCAGCGTACAATGAGCAGTTCTTC,CATSRDSPAYNEQFF
few,NA,TRBJ2-7,TRBV4-1,TGCGCCAGCAGCCAGACCGCGCGGCTAGCGAGCGAGCAGTACTTC,CASSQTARLASEQYF
few,NA,TRBJ2-7,TRBV28,TGTGCCAGCAATCGAGGGAAAGGGTACGAGCAGTACTTC,CASNRGKGYEQYF
NA,TRBD2,TRBJ2-3,TRBV6-2/TRBV6-3,TGTGCCAGCAGTGACGGGACTAGCAGCACAGATACGCAGTATTTT,CASSDGTSSTDTQYF
few,NA,TRBJ2-5,TRBV11-2,TGTGCCAGCAGCTTGCTGGAAGGGGCTTTTCAGACCCAGTACTTC,CASSLLEGAFQTQYF
many,NA,TRBJ2-5,TRBV2,TGTGCCAGCAGTGTGTCGACCCAGTACTTC,CASSVSTQYF
once,NA,TRBJ2-1,TRBV3-1,TGTGCCAGCAGCCAAGGCTCGGCCTTAGTGCAGTTCTTC,CASSQGSALVQFF
few,NA,TRBJ2-5,TRBV11-3,TGTGCCAGCAGCTCCGTCCGGTGGGAGTTTGAGACCCAGTACTTC,CASSSVRWEFETQYF
few,TRBD1,TRBJ2-2,TRBV6-2/TRBV6-3,TGTGCCAGCAGGCAGGGGGCCGGGGAGCTGTTTTTT,CASRQGAGELFF
few,NA,TRBJ2-7,TRBV24-1,TGTGCCACCAGCGATGATTTCTGGCAGCCCGGTGAGCAGTACTTC,CATSDDFWQPGEQYF
NA,TRBD2,TRBJ2-2,TRBV12-3/TRBV12-4,TGTGCCAGCAGTCATCCGGGACTAGCGGGATTCGGGGAGCTGTTTTTT,CASSHPGLAGFGELFF
NA,TRBD2,TRBJ2-1,TRBV6-6,TGTGCCAGCAGTTACTCGTCTAGCGGGAGGGCGGGTTACAATGAGCAGTTCTTC,CASSYSSSGRAGYNEQFF
few,NA,TRBJ2-7,TRBV27,TGTGCCAGCAGTCCCGAGGCTGGCCCCTACGAGCAGTACTTC,CASSPEAGPYEQYF
NA,TRBD2,TRBJ2-5,TRBV5-5,TGTGCCAGCAGCCCAGGGACACTAGCGGGAGACCAAGAGACCCAGTACTTC,CASSPGTLAGDQETQYF
few,NA,TRBJ2-3,TRBV20-1,TGCAGTGCTTCCAGGACAGTCACAGATACGCAGTATTTT,CSASRTVTDTQYF
NA,TRBD1,TRBJ2-2,TRBV12-3/TRBV12-4,TGTGCCAGCAGCATCACAGGGGTCACCGGGGAGCTGTTTTTT,CASSITGVTGELFF
few,NA,TRBJ2-5,TRBV18,TGTGCCAGCTCCCGTCTACGGGAAGAGACCCAGTACTTC,CASSRLREETQYF